This T cell receptor beta chain was found in a study of shared clonotypes between healthy human individuals. For the study at large: The cohort had two women and three men, ages 18 to 49. Broader study findings: The sharing of 5% to 6.5% of naive CD4 clonotypes was seen across several donors. Generation probabilities were higher for clonotypes shared across all four sorted-subset donors than for unshared ones.

Assay used: immunoSEQ multiplex PCR; TCRdb lists only in-frame clones, some missing. This table has 2,500,000 or so clones, over 85% appearing once. The V end was cut by 0 bases, the J end by 5 bases, with 13 bases between. The CDR3 is 15 amino acids. Germline CDR1 reads MGHRA; CDR2 reads YSYEKL. In the case of this clone: Its target is not known.

The source of this sequence is a man aged 18-30 years in good health. Material: naive CD4+ T cells sorted from blood. Subset meaning: CD45RA+ positively selected. This chain joins TRBV4-1 and TRBJ1-1; D unclear. The CDR3 sequence is CASSQDTGIRTEAFF. The DNA of the CDR3 is TGCGCCAGCAGCCAAGATACCGGGATTCGGACTGAAGCTTTCTTT.